These 12 T cell receptor beta chains were all obtained from the same sample, sequenced in a study of vaccination and CD4 T cells after COVID-19. Time point specified: late sampling 161 to 241 days after vaccination in three convalescent patients. TCRdb recomputed calls from the PCR reads with MiXCR, one row per CDR3 protein. The data show about 30,000 distinct CDR3 sequences, 45% to 50% seen once. The source was CD4+ T cells from blood, collected about 7 months after SARS-CoV-2 vaccination. Receptors originate from a human donor who had recovered from COVID-19.

This clonotype has only a few counts. The chain is built from TRBV24-1 and TRBJ1-2; 12 nucleotides match TRBD1. J gave up 4 bases and V 0 bases, and 11 bases lay outside the gene matches. The germline CDR1 and CDR2 sequences are KGHDR and SFDVKD. CDR3 length equals 19 residues. CDR3: CATSDLDPGTGGGGYGYTF. CDR3 coding DNA: TGTGCCACCAGTGATTTGGATCCCGGGACAGGGGGCGGGGGCTATGGCTACACCTTC.

The CDR3 reads CSARDMTGVSYNEQYF. The CDR3 DNA reads TGCAGTGCTAGAGATATGACGGGCGTATCCTACAATGAGCAGTACTTC. The gene calls are TRBV20-1 and TRBJ2-7; D gene ambiguous. This CDR3 is 16 amino acids long. Trimming took 0 bases from V and 7 from J, leaving 22 bases between them. Germline CDR1 DFQATT, CDR2 SNEGSKA (reference sequence).

The chain recombines TRBV28 with TRBJ2-5; TRBD2 matches 8 bases. CDR1 MDHEN and CDR2 SYDVKM come from the germline V gene. V lost 5 bases, J lost 5 bases, and 7 bases stayed unmatched. CDR3 size: 14 residues. CDR3 residues: CASSLVQRGETQYF. DNA of the CDR3: TGTGCCAGCAGTCTTGTCCAGCGGGGGGAGACCCAGTACTTC.

The chain combines TRBV20-1 with TRBJ1-3; no definite D call. Trimming stripped 5 bases from V and 0 bases from J, with 11 bases between. The germline V gene encodes CDR1 DFQATT and CDR2 SNEGSKA (reference sequence). The CDR3 is 14 amino acids. The CDR3 spells CSAPDRNSGNTIYF. The CDR3 DNA follows: TGCAGTGCTCCCGACCGAAACTCTGGAAACACCATATATTTT.

This chain connects TRBV6-1 to TRBJ1-6; D gene ambiguous. Trimming pared 6 bases from V and 4 bases from J, leaving 19 bases between. This CDR3 contains 17 residues. CDR1 and CDR2 (germline): MNHNS, SASEGT. The CDR3 region is CASSLTSSRSYNSPLHF. DNA of the CDR3: TGTGCCAGCAGCCTTACGAGTTCGCGGAGTTATAATTCACCCCTCCACTTT.

This chain connects TRBV18 to TRBJ2-7; D is possibly TRBD1 or TRBD2 (5 bases each). Germline V gives CDR1 KGHSH, CDR2 LQKENI. The CDR3 totals 15 residues. The germline V and J ends were trimmed by 4 bases and 2 bases, with 15 bases remaining between them. CDR3 amino acids: CASSHTGTVAYEQYF. The CDR3 bases are TGTGCCAGCTCACATACCGGGACGGTGGCCTACGAGCAGTACTTC.

The chain combines TRBV5-1 with TRBJ2-7; D possibly uses TRBD1 or TRBD2 (5 bases each). The V gene lost 4 bases and the J gene lost 7 bases, with 18 bases spanning the gap. Per the germline V gene, CDR1 is SGHRS and CDR2 is YFSETQ. The CDR3 extends over 14 amino acids. The CDR3 DNA is TGCGCCAGCAGCAAAGGGACCGCTTCGGTGGAGCAGTACTTC. Translation gives CASSKGTASVEQYF.

Only a few counts were recorded for this clonotype. The rearrangement joins TRBV7-2 to TRBJ2-3; D is unresolved. Trimming shortened V by 2 bases and J by 4 bases, and 4 bases separated the two germline ends. This CDR3 spans 12 amino acids. Germline values: CDR1 SGHTA, CDR2 FQGNSA. Here the CDR3 DNA reads TGTGCCAGCAGCTTATACTCAGATACGCAGTATTTT. Protein product: CASSLYSDTQYF.

This clonotype was observed once. V and J are TRBV20-1 and TRBJ2-5, with 9 positions matching TRBD2. The V gene's germline CDR1 is DFQATT and CDR2 SNEGSKA (reference sequence). This CDR3 is 15 amino acids long. V lost 4 bases and J lost 2; bases outside the gene matches: 8. In nucleotides, the CDR3 is TGCAGTGCTACTGAACTAGCGGGTATACAAGAGACCCAGTACTTC. Translating gives CSATELAGIQETQYF.

The chain links TRBV7-9 to TRBJ2-1; D is possibly TRBD2 (6 bases). With 5 bases removed from V and 5 bases from J, the gap between germline ends came to 19 bases. Looked up from germline, CDR1 is SEHNR and CDR2 is FQNEAQ (reference sequence). The CDR3 consists of 16 residues. The CDR3 is CASSISPLTGDNEQFF. CDR3 DNA: TGTGCCAGCAGCATAAGCCCACTAACGGGAGACAATGAGCAGTTCTTC.

This clonotype was found a few times. The chain employs TRBV12-3 or TRBV12-4 and TRBJ1-6, with D maybe TRBD1 (5 bases). This CDR3 is 15 amino acids long. Trimming removed 7 bases at V and 10 bases at J, with 20 bases between. CDR3 bases: TGTGCCAGCAACGCAGGGAGTCGTCTATACTCACCCCTCCACTTT. As protein: CASNAGSRLYSPLHF.

V gene TRBV20-1 combines with J gene TRBJ2-1, with TRBD2 matching over 14 bases. Unmatched junction bases numbered 9, after V lost 4 bases and J lost 1 base. The CDR3 is 18 residues long. The germline V gene encodes CDR1 DFQATT and CDR2 SNEGSKA (reference sequence). The CDR3 nucleotides read TGCAGTGCTAACGGACTAGCGGGAGGAGGGGGGTCCTACAATGAGCAGTTCTTC. Amino acid sequence: CSANGLAGGGGSYNEQFF.